These 6 T cell receptor beta chains came from one sample sequenced in a study of human T cells and chemical hapten exposure. TCRdb reanalysed the RACE reads using MiXCR and keeps one entry per CDR3 protein. The sample has roughly 110,000 distinct CDR3 sequences; 9% to 15% are singletons. Regarding time point: pre-sensitization, week 0. As for treatment: therapeutic diphenylcyclopropenone sensitization with weekly scalp DPC. The sequences come from whole blood, collected in connection with sensitization to the hapten diphenylcyclopropenone (DPC). These receptors were obtained from a woman in her 50s with alopecia areata. Some clones in this sample may be carry-over from other donors' samples.

This clonotype was observed a few times. This chain joins TRBV4-1 and TRBJ2-3; D is undetermined. V was cut by 1 base and J by 2 bases, with 4 bases left in between. The CDR3 extends over 13 amino acids. CDR1 is MGHRA and CDR2 is YSYEKL in the germline V gene. DNA of the CDR3: TGCGCCAGCAGCCAAGCTCTCACAGATACGCAGTATTTT. Residues: CASSQALTDTQYF.

This sequence joins TRBV4-2 and TRBJ2-3, with TRBD1 matching 10 bases. Trimming removed 3 bases from V and 9 bases from J; junction bases left unmatched: 6. CDR3 length equals 14 residues. The germline gives CDR1 LGHNA, CDR2 YNFKEQ. The CDR3 reads CASSHGQGGGTQYF. The CDR3 DNA reads as TGTGCCAGCAGCCACGGACAGGGGGGAGGAACGCAGTATTTT.

This clonotype was seen only a few times. This chain uses TRBV7-2 with TRBJ2-1, with D perhaps TRBD2 (5 bases). Germline V lookup: CDR1 SGHTA, CDR2 FQGNSA. The ends were cut back, 5 bases at V and 6 bases at J, with 8 bases in the middle. The CDR3 contains 12 residues. The CDR3 here is CASSPGFNEQFF. The CDR3, as DNA: TGTGCCAGCAGCCCGGGGTTCAATGAGCAGTTCTTC.

The chain links TRBV6-5 to TRBJ1-2; TRBD1 agrees at 8 bases. CDR1 and CDR2 from the germline V gene are MNHEY and SVGAGI. The J segment lost 4 bases and the V segment lost 8 bases, leaving 18 bases of the junction unmatched. The CDR3 has 17 residues. This chain's CDR3 is CASGRAEGGQGGYGYTF. CDR3 nucleotides: TGTGCCAGCGGCCGGGCGGAAGGCGGACAGGGCGGCTATGGCTACACCTTC.

This sequence joins TRBV6-2 or TRBV6-3 and TRBJ1-1; no clear D. The CDR3 consists of 15 residues. The germline V gene has CDR1 MNHEY and CDR2 SVGEGT. V lost 3 bases, J lost 1 base, and 12 bases lay in between. DNA of the CDR3: TGTGCCAGCAGTTATGCGAGGCAGACGAACACTGAAGCTTTCTTT. Its protein is CASSYARQTNTEAFF.

The chain carries TRBV18 and TRBJ1-5; tentatively, D is TRBD1 (5 bases). The germline V gene has CDR1 KGHSH and CDR2 LQKENI. The CDR3 sequence is 15 residues long. Between the trimmed V and J ends, which lost 6 bases and 6 bases, there was a span of 18 bases. This CDR3 is CASSSMGVTGQPQHF. For the CDR3, the DNA is TGTGCCAGCTCCTCGATGGGGGTCACCGGTCAGCCCCAGCATTTT.